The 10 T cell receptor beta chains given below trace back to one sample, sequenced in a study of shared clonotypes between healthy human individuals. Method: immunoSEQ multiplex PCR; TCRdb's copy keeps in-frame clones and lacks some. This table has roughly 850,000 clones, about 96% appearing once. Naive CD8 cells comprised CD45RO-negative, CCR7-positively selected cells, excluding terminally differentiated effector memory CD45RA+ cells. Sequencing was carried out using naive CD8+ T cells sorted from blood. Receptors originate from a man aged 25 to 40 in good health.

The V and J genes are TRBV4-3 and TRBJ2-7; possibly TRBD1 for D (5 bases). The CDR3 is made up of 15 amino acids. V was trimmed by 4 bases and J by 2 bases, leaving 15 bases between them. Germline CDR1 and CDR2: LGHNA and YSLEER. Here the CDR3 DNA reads TGCGCCAGCAGCCCAGACAGCGATTTTGCCTACGAGCAGTACTTC. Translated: CASSPDSDFAYEQYF.

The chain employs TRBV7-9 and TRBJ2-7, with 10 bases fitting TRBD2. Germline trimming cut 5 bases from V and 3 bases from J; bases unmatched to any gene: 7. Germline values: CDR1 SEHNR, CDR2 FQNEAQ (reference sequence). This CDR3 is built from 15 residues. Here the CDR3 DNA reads TGTGCCAGCAGCCCCCCGGGACTAGCGCGCTACGAGCAGTACTTC. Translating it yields CASSPPGLARYEQYF.

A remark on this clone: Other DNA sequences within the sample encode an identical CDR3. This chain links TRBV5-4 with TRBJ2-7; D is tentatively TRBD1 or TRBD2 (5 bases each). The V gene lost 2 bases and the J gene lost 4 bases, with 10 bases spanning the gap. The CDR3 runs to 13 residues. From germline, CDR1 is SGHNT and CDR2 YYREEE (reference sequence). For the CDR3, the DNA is TGTGCCAGCAGCTTCGGGACCGCATACGAGCAGTACTTC. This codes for CASSFGTAYEQYF.

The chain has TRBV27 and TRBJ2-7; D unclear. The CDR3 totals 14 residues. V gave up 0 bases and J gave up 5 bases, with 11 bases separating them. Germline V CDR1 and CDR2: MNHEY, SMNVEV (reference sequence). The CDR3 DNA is TGTGCCAGCAGTTTATCGGGGAAGCGCGACGAGCAGTACTTC. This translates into CASSLSGKRDEQYF.

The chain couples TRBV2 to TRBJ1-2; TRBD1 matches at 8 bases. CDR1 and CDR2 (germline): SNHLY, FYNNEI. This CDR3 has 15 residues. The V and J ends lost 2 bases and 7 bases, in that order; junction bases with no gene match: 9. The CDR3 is CASSEMGQEVRGYTF. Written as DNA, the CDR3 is TGTGCCAGCAGTGAAATGGGACAGGAAGTCCGTGGCTACACCTTC.

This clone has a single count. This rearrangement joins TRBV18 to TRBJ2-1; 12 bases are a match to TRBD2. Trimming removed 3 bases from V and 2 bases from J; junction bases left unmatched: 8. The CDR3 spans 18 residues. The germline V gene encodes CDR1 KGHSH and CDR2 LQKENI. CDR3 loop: CASSPWTSGTDTYNEQFF. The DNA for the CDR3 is TGTGCCAGCTCACCTTGGACTAGCGGGACTGATACCTACAATGAGCAGTTCTTC.

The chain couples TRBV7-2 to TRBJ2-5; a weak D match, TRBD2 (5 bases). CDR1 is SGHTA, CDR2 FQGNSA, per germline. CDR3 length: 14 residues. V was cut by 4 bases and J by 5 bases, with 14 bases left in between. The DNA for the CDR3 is TGTGCCAGCAGCTATAGGACTCCGGATGAGACCCAGTACTTC. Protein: CASSYRTPDETQYF.

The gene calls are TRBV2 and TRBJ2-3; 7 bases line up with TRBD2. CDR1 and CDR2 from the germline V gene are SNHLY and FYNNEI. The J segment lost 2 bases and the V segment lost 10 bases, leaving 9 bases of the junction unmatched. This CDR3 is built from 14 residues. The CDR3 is CANPGLSSTDTQYF. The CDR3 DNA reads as TGTGCCAACCCGGGACTATCATCCACAGATACGCAGTATTTT. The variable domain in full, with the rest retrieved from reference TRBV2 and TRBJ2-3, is EPEVTQTPSHQVTQMGQEVILRCVPISNHLYFYWYRQILGQKVEFLVSFYNNEISEKSEIFDDQFSVERPDGSNFTLKIRSTKLEDSAMYFCANPGLSSTDTQYFGPGTRLTVL.

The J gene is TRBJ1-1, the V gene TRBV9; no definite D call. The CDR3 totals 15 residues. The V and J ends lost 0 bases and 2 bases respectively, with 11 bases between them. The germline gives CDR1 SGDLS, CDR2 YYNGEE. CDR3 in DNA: TGTGCCAGCAGCGTAGGGGCGGATTTTAACACTGAAGCTTTCTTT. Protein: CASSVGADFNTEAFF.

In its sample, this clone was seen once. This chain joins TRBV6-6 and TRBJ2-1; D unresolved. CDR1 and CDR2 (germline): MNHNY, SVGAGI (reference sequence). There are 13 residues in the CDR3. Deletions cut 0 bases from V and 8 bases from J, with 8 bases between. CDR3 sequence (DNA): TGTGCCAGCAGTTACTCGGACCTCCATGAGCAGTTCTTC. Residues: CASSYSDLHEQFF.